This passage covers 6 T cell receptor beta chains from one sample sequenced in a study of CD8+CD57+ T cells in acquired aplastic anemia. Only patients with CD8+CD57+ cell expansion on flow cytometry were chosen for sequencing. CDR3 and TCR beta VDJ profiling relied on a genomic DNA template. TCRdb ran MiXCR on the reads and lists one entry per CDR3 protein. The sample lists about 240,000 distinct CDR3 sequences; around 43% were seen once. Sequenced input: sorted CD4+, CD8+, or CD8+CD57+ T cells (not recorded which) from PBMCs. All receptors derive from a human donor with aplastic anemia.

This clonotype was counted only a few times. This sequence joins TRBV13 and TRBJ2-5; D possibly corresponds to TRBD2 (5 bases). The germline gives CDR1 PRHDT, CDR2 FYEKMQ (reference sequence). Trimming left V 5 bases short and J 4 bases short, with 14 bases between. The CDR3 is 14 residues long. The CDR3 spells CASSPSPGIETQYF. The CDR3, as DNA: TGTGCCAGCAGCCCAAGTCCGGGGATAGAGACCCAGTACTTC.

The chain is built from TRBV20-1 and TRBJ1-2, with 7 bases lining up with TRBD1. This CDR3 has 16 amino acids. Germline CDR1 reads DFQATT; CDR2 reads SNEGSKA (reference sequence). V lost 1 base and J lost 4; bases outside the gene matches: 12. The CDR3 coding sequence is TGCAGTGCTAGAGGAGGGGGTTCCGGGACAGCCTATGGCTACACCTTC. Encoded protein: CSARGGGSGTAYGYTF.

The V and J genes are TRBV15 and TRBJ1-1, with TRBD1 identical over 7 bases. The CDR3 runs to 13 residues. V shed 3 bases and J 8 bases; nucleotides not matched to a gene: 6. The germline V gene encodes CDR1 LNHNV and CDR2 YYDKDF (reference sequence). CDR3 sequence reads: CATSSRDSTEAFF. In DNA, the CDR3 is TGTGCCACCAGCAGCCGGGACAGTACCGAAGCTTTCTTT.

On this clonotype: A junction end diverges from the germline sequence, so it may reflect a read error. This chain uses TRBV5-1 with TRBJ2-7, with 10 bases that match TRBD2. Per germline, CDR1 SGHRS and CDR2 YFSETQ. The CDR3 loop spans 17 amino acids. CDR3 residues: CASSLVGSGGPSYVQYF. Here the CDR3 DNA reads TGTGCCAGCAGCTTAGTAGGTAGCGGGGGGCCCTCCTACGTGCAGTACTTC.

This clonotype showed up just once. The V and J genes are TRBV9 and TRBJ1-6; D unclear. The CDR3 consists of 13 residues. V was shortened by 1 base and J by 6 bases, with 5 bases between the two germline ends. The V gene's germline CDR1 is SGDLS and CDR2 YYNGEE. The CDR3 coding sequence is TGTGCCAGCAGCGTAAGGTTTAATTCACCCCTCCACTTT. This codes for CASSVRFNSPLHF.

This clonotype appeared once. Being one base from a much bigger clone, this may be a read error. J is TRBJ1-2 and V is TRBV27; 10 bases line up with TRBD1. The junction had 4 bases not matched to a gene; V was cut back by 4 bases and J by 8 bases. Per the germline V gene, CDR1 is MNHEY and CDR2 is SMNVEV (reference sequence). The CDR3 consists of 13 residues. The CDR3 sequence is CASSYGQGVGYTF. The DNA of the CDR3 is TGTGCCAGCAGTTATGGACAGGGGGTAGGCTACACCTTC.